This T cell receptor beta chain was profiled in a study of T-cell reconstitution after alpha-beta-depleted transplantation in children. Ten or more counts support this clonotype. The CDR3 has 16 amino acids. V shed 5 bases and J 6 bases; nucleotides not matched to a gene: 9. Per germline, CDR1 MDHEN and CDR2 SYDVKM. Library preparation (for TCRbeta) was performed with unique molecular identifiers. TCRdb re-called the PCR reads with MiXCR, one entry per CDR3 protein. The data show about 90,000 distinct CDR3 sequences, with 6.5% to 8.5% seen just once and just under 7% held by the top ten. The material sequenced was PBMCs from the stem cell graft donor, taken from the stem cell graft. The TCR comes from a human donor who donated a stem cell graft to a child with congenital amegakaryocytic thrombocytopenia. This sequence joins TRBV28 and TRBJ2-3; 12 bases are a match to TRBD2. CDR3 region: CASSTWTSGIVDTQYF. CDR3 bases: TGTGCCAGCAGTACTTGGACTAGCGGGATTGTTGATACGCAGTATTTT. The full variable domain, with the rest looked up from reference TRBV28 and TRBJ2-3, is DVKVTQSSRYLVKRTGEKVFLECVQDMDHENMFWYRQDPGLGLRLIYFSYDVKMKEKGDIPEGYSVSREKKERFSLILESASTNQTSMYLCASSTWTSGIVDTQYFGPGTRLTVL.